These 28 T cell receptor beta chains were sequenced from one sample in a study of blood T cells in healthy people across ages. Next came a second PCR, run for roughly 6 to 11 cycles, which used a sample-barcoded 5' primer along with a J-beta primer mix. MiXCR was run by TCRdb on the 5' RACE reads, yielding one entry per CDR3 protein. Among hundreds of thousands of distinct CDR3 sequences listed, roughly 31% were seen once. Specimen: blood. The receptors derive from a woman of 80 years or more in good health.

There are a few counts of this clonotype. The rearrangement links TRBV5-1 to TRBJ1-1; D is unclear. The germline gives CDR1 SGHRS, CDR2 YFSETQ. This CDR3 has 13 amino acids. V dropped 1 base and J dropped 6 bases, with 10 bases sitting between them. CDR3 protein: CASSLLSNAEAFF. The CDR3 bases are TGCGCCAGCAGCTTGTTATCAAACGCTGAAGCTTTCTTT.

The rearrangement links TRBV18 to TRBJ2-2; no clear D. CDR1 and CDR2 from the germline V gene are KGHSH and LQKENI. This CDR3 is built from 13 residues. V was shortened by 2 bases and J by 4 bases, with 5 bases between the two germline ends. CDR3 coding DNA: TGTGCCAGCTCACCAGACGGCACCGGGGAGCTGTTTTTT. This sequence encodes CASSPDGTGELFF.

This clonotype was recorded a few times. The chain joins TRBV28 to TRBJ2-1; 11 nucleotides align to TRBD2. Germline-derived CDR1 and CDR2 are MDHEN and SYDVKM. Trimming cost V 5 bases and J 9 bases; bases outside gene matches: 15. There are 17 residues in the CDR3. CDR3 protein: CASSANGLAGGRGEQFF. As DNA, the CDR3 is TGTGCCAGCAGTGCCAACGGGTTAGCGGGGGGGAGGGGTGAGCAGTTCTTC.

The table lists this clonotype with a few counts. This could be a read error, since a much larger clone is one nucleotide away. The chain carries TRBV20-1 and TRBJ2-1; no definite D call. The V end lost 6 bases, the J end lost 1 base, and 13 bases lay between the germline ends. The length of the CDR3 is 14 residues. Germline V lookup: CDR1 DFQATT, CDR2 SNEGSKA (reference sequence). The CDR3 region is CSAARRLSYNEQFF. CDR3 DNA: TGCAGTGCCGCTCGGCGGCTATCCTACAATGAGCAGTTCTTC.

A word on this clonotype: A much bigger clone sits one base away, suggesting this may be a read error. The V and J genes are TRBV20-1 and TRBJ2-7; TRBD2 matches at 16 bases. Germline V gene lookup returns CDR1 DFQATT and CDR2 SNEGSKA (reference sequence). Trimming cost V 5 bases and J 7 bases; bases outside gene matches: 14. This CDR3 is 17 amino acids long. CDR3 in amino acids: CSARRGTSGGAHNEQYF. For the CDR3, the DNA is TGCAGTGCTCGCAGGGGGACTAGCGGGGGGGCCCACAATGAGCAGTACTTC.

The sample holds many counts of this clonotype. The V and J genes are TRBV20-1 and TRBJ1-2; D is possibly TRBD1 (5 bases). The CDR3 runs 13 residues. V was shortened by 5 bases and J by 8 bases, with 18 bases between the two germline ends. Germline CDR1 DFQATT, CDR2 SNEGSKA (reference sequence). This chain's CDR3 is CSAPWGRADGYTF. As DNA, the CDR3 is TGCAGTGCTCCCTGGGGCAGGGCAGACGGCTACACCTTC.

The rearrangement links TRBV29-1 to TRBJ1-1; D possibly corresponds to TRBD1 (5 bases). The CDR3 loop spans 11 amino acids. Germline V gives CDR1 SQVTM, CDR2 ANQGSEA. Trimming shortened V by 4 bases and J by 10 bases, and 13 bases separated the two germline ends. The CDR3 nucleotides read TGCAGCGTTGGGGAAACAGGACGAGCTTTCTTT. Translating it yields CSVGETGRAFF.

V gene TRBV6-1 combines with J gene TRBJ1-4; no clear D gene. Trimming cost V 6 bases and J 3 bases, with 11 bases left between them. CDR1 is MNHNS, CDR2 SASEGT, per germline. The CDR3 is 14 residues long. As DNA, the CDR3 is TGTGCCAGCAGGTCGTATCTTCCTAATGAAAAACTGTTTTTT. It translates to CASRSYLPNEKLFF.

The chain joins TRBV7-2 to TRBJ2-3, with D possibly matching TRBD2 (6 bases). V gave up 5 bases and J gave up 3 bases, with 15 bases separating them. Germline-derived CDR1 and CDR2 are SGHTA and FQGNSA. CDR3 length equals 15 residues. CDR3 loop: CASSTVVEGTDTQYF. The CDR3 bases are TGTGCCAGCAGCACCGTGGTGGAGGGTACAGATACGCAGTATTTT.

This clonotype occurred a few times. V is TRBV28 and J is TRBJ1-4, with TRBD1 as a possible D gene (5 bases). The CDR3 consists of 12 residues. The germline V gene encodes CDR1 MDHEN and CDR2 SYDVKM. In nucleotides, the CDR3 is TGTGCTCTAGGGGCCCCGGACCGAAAACTGTTTTTT. Its translation is CALGAPDRKLFF.

This clonotype occurred many times. V is TRBV20-1 and J is TRBJ2-5; 7 bases align to TRBD2. In germline, CDR1 is DFQATT, CDR2 SNEGSKA (reference sequence). The CDR3 has 15 residues. The V and J ends lost 0 bases and 0 bases, in that order; junction bases with no gene match: 4. CDR3 bases: TGCAGTGCTAGAGATGGGCGGGGGAACCAAGAGACCCAGTACTTC. Amino acids: CSARDGRGNQETQYF.

In this sample, this clonotype turned up a few times. This chain links TRBV19 with TRBJ1-1, with 11 bases that match TRBD1. Unmatched junction bases numbered 4, after V lost 6 bases and J lost 4 bases. The CDR3 contains 14 residues. Per germline, CDR1 LNHDA and CDR2 SQIVND (reference sequence). In DNA form, the CDR3 reads TGTGCCAGTAGCAGGGACAGGGGGGGCACTGAAGCTTTCTTT. This translates into CASSRDRGGTEAFF.

This clonotype has ten or more counts. The chain uses TRBV6-2 or TRBV6-3 and TRBJ1-5; 9 nucleotides line up with TRBD1. Germline V CDR1 and CDR2: MNHEY, SVGEGT. CDR3 length: 14 residues. V shed 7 bases and J 6 bases; nucleotides not matched to a gene: 7. The chain's CDR3 is CASKTGTGPQPQHF. For the CDR3, the DNA is TGTGCCAGCAAAACTGGGACAGGGCCTCAGCCCCAGCATTTT.

This clonotype was counted only a few times. CDR3 bases: TGTGCCAGCAGCTCTTTGGCCGCGGGGGCAACAGATACGCAGTATTTT. It is translated as CASSSLAAGATDTQYF. The chain is built from TRBV5-6 and TRBJ2-3; weak D call: TRBD2 (7 bases). Germline CDR1 and CDR2: SGHDT and YYEEEE. Deletions cut 3 bases from V and 3 bases from J, with 17 bases between. This CDR3 region has 16 residues.

The chain couples TRBV10-3 to TRBJ1-2; D is perhaps TRBD1 (5 bases). This CDR3 spans 14 amino acids. Germline-derived CDR1 and CDR2 are ENHRY and SYGVKD. V lost 4 bases to trimming and J lost 8 bases, with 17 bases between them. The CDR3, as DNA: TGTGCCATCAGTGTCAGGACGGGGCCCGGAGGCTACACCTTC. Translation gives CAISVRTGPGGYTF.

This clonotype showed up many times. The chain carries TRBV6-1 and TRBJ2-7; D unresolved. The CDR3 totals 11 residues. Germline CDR1 MNHNS, CDR2 SASEGT. V was pared by 6 bases and J by 5 bases, with 8 bases between. CDR3 in amino acids: CASSPLNEQYF. The CDR3 nucleotides read TGTGCCAGCAGCCCTCTCAACGAGCAGTACTTC.

This clonotype was counted at least ten times. The chain carries TRBV7-2 and TRBJ2-3; the D gene is possibly TRBD2 (6 bases). Trimming removed 5 bases from V and 3 bases from J, with 12 bases in between. Looked up from germline, CDR1 is SGHTA and CDR2 is FQGNSA. This CDR3 comprises 14 residues. CDR3 loop: CASSGAGPTDTQYF. The CDR3 DNA sequence: TGTGCCAGCAGCGGGGCGGGGCCAACAGATACGCAGTATTTT.

This clonotype has a count of ten or more. V and J are TRBV29-1 and TRBJ2-4; 9 bases fit TRBD2. Unmatched junction bases numbered 8, after V lost 0 bases and J lost 5 bases. Germline V lookup: CDR1 SQVTM, CDR2 ANQGSEA. The CDR3 length is 16 residues. The CDR3: CSVEDWRGGIQNIQYF. Here the CDR3 DNA reads TGCAGCGTTGAAGATTGGCGGGGGGGCATCCAAAACATTCAGTACTTC.

This clonotype was counted only a few times. Being one base from a much bigger clone, this may be a read error. The V call is TRBV6-1, the J call TRBJ2-1; no clear D. Trimming cost V 6 bases and J 1 base, with 13 bases left between them. The CDR3 runs 15 residues. Germline assignment: CDR1 MNHNS and CDR2 SASEGT. The CDR3: CASSAGRLSYNEQFF. DNA for the CDR3: TGTGCCAGCAGCGCAGGCAGGTTATCCTACAATGAGCAGTTCTTC.

Only a few counts were recorded for this clonotype. The rearrangement uses TRBV3-1 and TRBJ2-5; either TRBD1 or TRBD2 may supply D (5 bases each). The CDR3 consists of 15 residues. The germline CDR1 and CDR2 sequences are LGHDT and YNNKEL (reference sequence). Trimming took off 6 bases at V and 1 base at J, with 15 bases between the two ends. CDR3 bases: TGTGCCAGCAGGATCGTCGGGGCAGGCCAAGAGACCCAGTACTTC. Protein: CASRIVGAGQETQYF.

This clonotype was recorded only once. A much bigger clone sits one base away, suggesting this may be a read error. This chain connects TRBV21-1 to TRBJ2-3; the table's D call of TRBD2 was not tested on the DNA. TRBV21-1 counts as a pseudogene. The CDR3 contains 17 residues. CDR3: CASTETRAAKRTDMQYF. CDR3 coding DNA: TGTGCCAGCACAGAAACGAGGGCAGCAAAACGCACAGATATGCAGTATTTT.

This clonotype was detected many times. The chain uses TRBV13 and TRBJ1-2; the match to TRBD1 covers 12 bases. This CDR3 contains 17 residues. CDR1 is PRHDT and CDR2 is FYEKMQ in the germline V gene (reference sequence). The V gene end was trimmed by 5 bases and the J gene end by 4 bases; junction bases not matched to a gene: 11. The CDR3 DNA follows: TGTGCCAGCAGCGTCGGGACAGGGGGCGCGGGTGGCTATGGCTACACCTTC. Amino acid sequence: CASSVGTGGAGGYGYTF.

This clonotype was seen only a few times. The chain links TRBV7-2 to TRBJ1-4; 9 bases fit TRBD1. Trimming cost V 5 bases and J 5 bases; bases outside gene matches: 6. This CDR3 contains 15 residues. The germline gives CDR1 SGHTA, CDR2 FQGNSA. The chain's CDR3 is CASSPQGARNEKLFF. The CDR3 DNA follows: TGTGCCAGCAGCCCACAGGGGGCGCGAAATGAAAAACTGTTTTTT.

This clonotype came up many times. The chain uses TRBV3-1 and TRBJ1-2, with a weak D call TRBD1 (6 bases). The CDR3 has 13 residues. The germline V gene encodes CDR1 LGHDT and CDR2 YNNKEL (reference sequence). V was trimmed by 6 bases and J by 2 bases, leaving 10 bases between them. CDR3 residues: CASRPGHNYGYTF. CDR3 DNA: TGTGCCAGCAGACCGGGACACAACTATGGCTACACCTTC.

This clonotype was observed at least ten times. The J gene is TRBJ2-7, the V gene TRBV4-2; D might be TRBD1 (6 bases). Looked up from germline, CDR1 is LGHNA and CDR2 is YNFKEQ. There are 14 residues in the CDR3. Trimming pared 1 base from V and 5 bases from J, leaving 12 bases between. The CDR3 here is CASSQGDRNHEQYF. CDR3 nucleotide sequence: TGTGCCAGCAGCCAAGGAGACAGGAATCACGAGCAGTACTTC.

This clonotype appeared many times. J is TRBJ1-1 and V is TRBV7-2, with D uncertain. Per the germline V gene, CDR1 is SGHTA and CDR2 is FQGNSA. This CDR3 has 13 amino acids. Trimming removed 5 bases from V and 5 bases from J, with 12 bases in between. CDR3 amino acids: CASSHKDRTEAFF. CDR3 coding DNA: TGTGCCAGCAGCCATAAGGATCGAACTGAAGCTTTCTTT.

This clonotype was seen ten or more times. The chain uses TRBV9 and TRBJ1-6; D is unresolved. This CDR3 spans 15 amino acids. Trimming took off 2 bases at V and 5 bases at J, with 11 bases between the two ends. The germline gives CDR1 SGDLS, CDR2 YYNGEE. This chain's CDR3 is CASSVMDRNNSPLHF. DNA for the CDR3: TGTGCCAGCAGCGTGATGGACCGTAATAATTCACCCCTCCACTTT. The full variable domain, completed using reference TRBV9 and TRBJ1-6, is DSGVTQTPKHLITATGQRVTLRCSPRSGDLSVYWYQQSLDQGLQFLIQYYNGEERAKGNILERFSAQQFPDLHSELNLSSLELGDSALYFCASSVMDRNNSPLHFGNGTRLTVT.

This clonotype was recorded many times. V is TRBV5-1 and J is TRBJ2-5, with 7 bases aligning to TRBD1. The J segment lost 2 bases and the V segment lost 0 bases, leaving 7 bases of the junction unmatched. Germline V gene data show CDR1 as SGHRS and CDR2 as YFSETQ. This CDR3 contains 16 residues. The CDR3 coding sequence is TGCGCCAGCAGCTTGGCGGGGACAGTAAAGCAAGAGACCCAGTACTTC. Translated: CASSLAGTVKQETQYF.